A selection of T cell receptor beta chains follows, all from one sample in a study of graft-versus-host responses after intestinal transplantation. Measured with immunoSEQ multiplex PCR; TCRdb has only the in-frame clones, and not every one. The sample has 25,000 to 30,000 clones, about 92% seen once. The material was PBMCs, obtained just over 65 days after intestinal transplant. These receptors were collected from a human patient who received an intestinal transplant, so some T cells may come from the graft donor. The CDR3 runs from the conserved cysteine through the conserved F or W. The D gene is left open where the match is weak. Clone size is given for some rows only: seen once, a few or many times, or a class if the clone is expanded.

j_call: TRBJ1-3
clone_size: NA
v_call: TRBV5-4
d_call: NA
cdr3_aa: CASSPDSSGNTIYF
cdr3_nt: TGTGCCAGCAGTCCAGACAGCTCTGGAAACACCATATATTTT

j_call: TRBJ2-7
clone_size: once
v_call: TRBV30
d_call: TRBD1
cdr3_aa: CAWGSGTGNYEQYF
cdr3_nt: TGTGCCTGGGGCTCCGGGACAGGGAACTACGAGCAGTACTTC

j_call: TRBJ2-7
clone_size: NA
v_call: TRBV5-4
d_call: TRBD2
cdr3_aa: CASSLDPAGGYEQYF
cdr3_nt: TGTGCCAGCAGCTTGGACCCAGCGGGAGGCTACGAGCAGTACTTC

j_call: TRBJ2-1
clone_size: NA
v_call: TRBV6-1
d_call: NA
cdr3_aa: CASSEIQGGNEQFF
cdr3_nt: TGTGCCAGCAGTGAGATACAGGGTGGCAATGAGCAGTTCTTC

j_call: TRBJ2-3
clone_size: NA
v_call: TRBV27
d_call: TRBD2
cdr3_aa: CASSLLAGGPWYLGDTQYF
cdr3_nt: TGTGCCAGCAGTCTGCTAGCGGGAGGGCCCTGGTATCTAGGAGATACGCAGTATTTT

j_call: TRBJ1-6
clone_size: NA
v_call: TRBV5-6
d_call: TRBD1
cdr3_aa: CASSLGTGNSPLHF
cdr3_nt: TGTGCCAGCAGCTTGGGGACAGGGAATTCACCCCTCCACTTT

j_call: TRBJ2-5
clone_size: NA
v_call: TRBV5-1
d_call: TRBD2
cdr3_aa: CASSLETSGRGGETQYF
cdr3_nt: TGCGCCAGCAGCTTGGAGACTAGCGGGAGGGGGGGAGAGACCCAGTACTTC

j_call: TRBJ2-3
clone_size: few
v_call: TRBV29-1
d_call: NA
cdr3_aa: CSVDLEGPDTQYF
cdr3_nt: TGCAGCGTTGACCTGGAGGGGCCAGATACGCAGTATTTT

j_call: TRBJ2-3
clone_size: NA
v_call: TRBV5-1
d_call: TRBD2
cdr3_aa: CASSLGGRNTDTQYF
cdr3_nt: TGCGCCAGCAGCTTGGGCGGGAGGAACACAGATACGCAGTATTTT

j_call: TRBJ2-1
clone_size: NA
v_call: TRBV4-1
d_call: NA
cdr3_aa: CASSQVNLLDYNEQFF
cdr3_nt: TGCGCCAGCAGCCAAGTCAACCTACTCGACTACAATGAGCAGTTCTTC

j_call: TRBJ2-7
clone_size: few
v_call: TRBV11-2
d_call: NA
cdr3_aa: CASSLGTETYEQYF
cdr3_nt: TGTGCCAGCAGCTTAGGGACTGAAACCTACGAGCAGTACTTC

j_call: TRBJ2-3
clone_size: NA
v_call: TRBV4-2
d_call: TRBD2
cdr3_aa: CASSQDRGGQATQYF
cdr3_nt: TGTGCCAGCAGCCAAGATCGGGGGGGCCAAGCTACGCAGTATTTT

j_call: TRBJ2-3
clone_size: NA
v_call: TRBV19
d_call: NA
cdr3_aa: CASTSWAEGTDTQYF
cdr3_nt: TGTGCCAGTACGTCGTGGGCGGAAGGCACAGATACGCAGTATTTT

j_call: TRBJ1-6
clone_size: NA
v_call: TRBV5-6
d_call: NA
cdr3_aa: CASSLVSRVNSPLHF
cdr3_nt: TGTGCCAGCAGCCTGGTGTCCAGGGTGAATTCACCCCTCCACTTT

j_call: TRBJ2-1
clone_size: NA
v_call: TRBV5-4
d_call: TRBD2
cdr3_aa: CASSARTSGRANEQFF
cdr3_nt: TGTGCCAGCAGCGCCCGGACTAGCGGGAGGGCGAATGAGCAGTTCTTC

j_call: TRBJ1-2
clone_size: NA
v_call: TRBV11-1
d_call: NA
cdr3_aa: CASSIGDFYGYTF
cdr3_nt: TGTGCCAGCAGTATCGGGGATTTTTATGGCTACACCTTC

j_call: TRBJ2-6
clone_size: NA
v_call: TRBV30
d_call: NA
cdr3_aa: CAWTQVTDKTGANVLTF
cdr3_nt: TGTGCCTGGACCCAGGTGACAGATAAAACTGGGGCCAACGTCCTGACTTTC

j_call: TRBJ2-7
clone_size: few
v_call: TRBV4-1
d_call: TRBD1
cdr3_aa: CASSHAGTGSYEQYF
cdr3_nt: TGCGCCAGCAGTCACGCCGGGACAGGCTCCTACGAGCAGTACTTC

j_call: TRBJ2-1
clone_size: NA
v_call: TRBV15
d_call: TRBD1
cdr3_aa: CATRREHTYRDRGLHEQFF
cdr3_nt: TGTGCCACCAGACGAGAACATACTTACCGGGACAGGGGTCTTCATGAGCAGTTCTTC

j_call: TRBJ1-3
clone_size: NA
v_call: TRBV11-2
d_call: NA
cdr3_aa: CASSPTRGQYSGNTIYF
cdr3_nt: TGTGCCAGCAGCCCAACCCGGGGGCAGTACTCTGGAAACACCATATATTTT

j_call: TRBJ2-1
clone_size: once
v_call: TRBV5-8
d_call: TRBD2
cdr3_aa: CASTWVRGGNEQFF
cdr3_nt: TGTGCCAGCACCTGGGTGCGGGGGGGCAATGAGCAGTTCTTC

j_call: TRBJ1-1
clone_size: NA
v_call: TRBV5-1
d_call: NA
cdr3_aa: CASSLGQGMNTEAFF
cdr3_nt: TGCGCCAGCAGCTTGGGTCAGGGTATGAACACTGAAGCTTTCTTT

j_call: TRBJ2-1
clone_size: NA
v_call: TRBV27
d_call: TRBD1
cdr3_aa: CASSLQGSYNEQFF
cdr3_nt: TGTGCCAGCAGTCTACAGGGGTCCTACAATGAGCAGTTCTTC

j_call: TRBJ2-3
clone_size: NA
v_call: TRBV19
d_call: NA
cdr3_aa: CASRRFGDTQYF
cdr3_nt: TGTGCCAGTAGGCGATTTGGAGATACGCAGTATTTT

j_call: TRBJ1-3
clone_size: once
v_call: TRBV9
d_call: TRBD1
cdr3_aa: CASSSQDRPRSSGNTIYF
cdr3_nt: TGTGCCAGCAGCTCGCAGGACAGGCCGAGAAGCTCTGGAAACACCATATATTTT

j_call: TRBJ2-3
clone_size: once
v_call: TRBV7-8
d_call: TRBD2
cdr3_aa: CASSLYWTSGPKSTDTQYF
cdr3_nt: TGTGCCAGCAGCTTATATTGGACTAGCGGGCCCAAGAGTACAGATACGCAGTATTTT

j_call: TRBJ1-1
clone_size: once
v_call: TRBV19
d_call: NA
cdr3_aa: CASSRWTLNTEAFF
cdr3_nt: TGTGCCAGTAGTCGCTGGACATTGAACACTGAAGCTTTCTTT

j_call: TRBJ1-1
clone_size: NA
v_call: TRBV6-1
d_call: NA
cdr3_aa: CASSPQSWVNTEAFF
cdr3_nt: TGTGCCAGCAGTCCCCAGTCTTGGGTGAACACTGAAGCTTTCTTT

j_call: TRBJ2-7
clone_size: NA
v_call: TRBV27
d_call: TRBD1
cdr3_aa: CASSLAGTGSYEQYF
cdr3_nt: TGTGCCAGCAGTTTGGCCGGGACAGGGTCCTACGAGCAGTACTTC

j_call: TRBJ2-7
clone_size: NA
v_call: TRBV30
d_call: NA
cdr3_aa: CAWSVAGESEQYF
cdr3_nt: TGTGCCTGGAGTGTGGCAGGGGAAAGCGAGCAGTACTTC

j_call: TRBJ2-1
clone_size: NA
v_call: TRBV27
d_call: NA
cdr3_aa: CASSFMGSEQFF
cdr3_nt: TGTGCCAGCAGTTTTATGGGGAGTGAGCAGTTCTTC

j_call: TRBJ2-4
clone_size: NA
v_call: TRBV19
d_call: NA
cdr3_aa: CASSYPMDIQYF
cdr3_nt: TGTGCCAGTAGTTACCCTATGGACATTCAGTACTTC

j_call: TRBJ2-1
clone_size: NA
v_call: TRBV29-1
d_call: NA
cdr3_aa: CSVTGAGNEQFF
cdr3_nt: TGCAGCGTTACGGGGGCGGGGAATGAGCAGTTCTTC

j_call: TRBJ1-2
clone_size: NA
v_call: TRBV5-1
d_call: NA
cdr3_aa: CASSLEGSRRVYTF
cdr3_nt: TGCGCCAGCAGCTTAGAAGGCAGCAGGCGGGTCTACACCTTC

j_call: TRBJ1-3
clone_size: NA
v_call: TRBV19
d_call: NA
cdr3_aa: CASSITSSGNTIYF
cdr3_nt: TGTGCCAGTAGTATCACAAGCTCTGGAAACACCATATATTTT

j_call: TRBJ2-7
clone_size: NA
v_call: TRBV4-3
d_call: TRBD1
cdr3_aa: CASSQDIQGASPYEQYF
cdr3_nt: TGCGCCAGCAGCCAAGATATCCAGGGGGCTTCGCCTTACGAGCAGTACTTC

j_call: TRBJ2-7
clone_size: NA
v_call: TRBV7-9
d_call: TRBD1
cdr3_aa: CASSLPGTAIYEQYF
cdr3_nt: TGTGCCAGCAGCTTACCCGGGACAGCCATCTACGAGCAGTACTTC

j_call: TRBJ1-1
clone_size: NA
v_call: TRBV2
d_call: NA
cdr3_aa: CASSEQDLGNTEAFF
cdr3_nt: TGTGCCAGCAGCGAGCAAGACCTTGGGAACACTGAAGCTTTCTTT

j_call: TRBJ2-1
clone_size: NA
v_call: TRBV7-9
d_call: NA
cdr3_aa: CASSLGSDEQFF
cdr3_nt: TGTGCCAGCAGCTTAGGGTCCGATGAGCAGTTCTTC

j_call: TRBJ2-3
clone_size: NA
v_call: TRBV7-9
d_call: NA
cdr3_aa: CASSDTSSFTDTQYF
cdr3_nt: TGTGCCAGCAGTGATACTAGCAGTTTCACAGATACGCAGTATTTT

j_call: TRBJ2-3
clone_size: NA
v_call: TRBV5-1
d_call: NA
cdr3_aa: CASSTGPRGQDTQYF
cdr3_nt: TGCGCCAGCAGCACCGGGCCCCGGGGCCAAGATACGCAGTATTTT

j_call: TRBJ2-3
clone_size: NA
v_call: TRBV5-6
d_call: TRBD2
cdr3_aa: CASSYGSGADTQYF
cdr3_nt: TGTGCCAGCAGCTACGGTAGCGGGGCAGATACGCAGTATTTT

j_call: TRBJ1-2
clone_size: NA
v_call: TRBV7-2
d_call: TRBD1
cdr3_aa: CASSLPGTGGDGYTF
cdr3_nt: TGTGCCAGCAGCTTACCTGGGACAGGGGGAGATGGCTACACCTTC

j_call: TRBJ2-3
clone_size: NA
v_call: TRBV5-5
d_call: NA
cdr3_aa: CASSWGGPTDTQYF
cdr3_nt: TGTGCCAGCAGCTGGGGGGGCCCCACAGATACGCAGTATTTT

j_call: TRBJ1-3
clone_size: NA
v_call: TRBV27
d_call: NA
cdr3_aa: CASSLSGLGNTIYF
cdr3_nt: TGTGCCAGCAGTTTATCAGGACTTGGAAACACCATATATTTT

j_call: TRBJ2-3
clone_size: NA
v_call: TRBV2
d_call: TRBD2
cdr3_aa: CASSVSSGASSTDTQYF
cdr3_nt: TGTGCCAGCAGTGTTTCGAGCGGGGCCTCTAGCACAGATACGCAGTATTTT

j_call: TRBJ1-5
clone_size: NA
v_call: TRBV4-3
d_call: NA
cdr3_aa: CASSQAWHYQPQHF
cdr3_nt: TGCGCCAGCAGCCAAGCGTGGCATTATCAGCCCCAGCATTTT

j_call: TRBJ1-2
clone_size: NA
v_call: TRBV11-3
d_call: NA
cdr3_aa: CASSLVGTGKRGYTF
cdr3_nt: TGTGCCAGCAGCTTAGTTGGGACCGGGAAACGGGGCTACACCTTC

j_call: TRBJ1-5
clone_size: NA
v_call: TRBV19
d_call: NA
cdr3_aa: CASSIYGKQPQHF
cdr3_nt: TGTGCCAGTAGTATATACGGCAAGCAGCCCCAGCATTTT

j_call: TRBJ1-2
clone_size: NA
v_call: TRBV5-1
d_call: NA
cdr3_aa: CASSLGASGYTF
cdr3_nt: TGCGCCAGCAGCTTGGGTGCCAGCGGCTACACCTTC

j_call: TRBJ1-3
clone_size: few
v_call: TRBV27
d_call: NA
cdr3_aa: CASMGSSGNTIYF
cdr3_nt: TGTGCCAGCATGGGGTCCTCTGGAAACACCATATATTTT